The sequence of this T cell receptor beta chain was determined in a study of cytomegalovirus exposure and HLA in healthy donors. About the study: Out of fewer than 400 genotyped donors, about 84% belonged to the Caucasian-associated ancestry cluster. Whole-study findings and limits: A missense variant in DCLRE1C was later tied to TCR beta V- and J-gene trimming.

Concerning this clone itself: What it binds is unknown.

This CDR3 has 12 residues. V lost 3 bases and J 10 bases, leaving 10 bases between the germline ends. Germline values: CDR1 SEHNR, CDR2 FQNEAQ (reference sequence). The primer mix had 60 Vbeta and 13 Jbeta primers. Here immunoSEQ multiplex PCR was the method, and the copy in TCRdb shows in-frame clones only, minus some. The sample has 150,000 to 200,000 clones; about 75% are singletons. This clonotype originated in a man aged 18 to 30 in good health and CMV-seropositive. This chain links TRBV7-9 with TRBJ2-1; D is undetermined. The specimen was PBMCs. The CDR3 DNA sequence: TGTGCCAGCAGCTTCGGGTTTGGGGAGCAGTTCTTC. It encodes CASSFGFGEQFF.